This entry features one T cell receptor (beta chain) sequence. The antigen is unknown. This sample stems from a study of T cell responses to AZD1222 COVID-19 vaccine. Assay used: immunoSEQ multiplex PCR; TCRdb lists only in-frame clones, some missing. The repertoire has 120,000 or so clones, less than 95% of them found once; the top ten carry 4.4%. Findings of the study overall: Donors in the cohort were predominantly white British and more often female, and clonal diversity was possibly underestimated. Repertoire sampling happened only post peak T cell response.

The CDR3 has 16 amino acids. The germline V gene encodes CDR1 SGHVS and CDR2 FQNEAQ. The trim removed 4 bases at V and 6 bases at J, leaving 13 bases unmatched. The receptor comes from an adult in good health. The sequencing here drew on peripheral blood, taken on day 0 of MenACWY control vaccination. The chain has TRBV7-8 and TRBJ2-7; 9 bases line up with TRBD1. CDR3: CASSSRPQGAEGEQYF. As DNA, the CDR3 is TGTGCCAGCAGCTCACGACCACAGGGGGCAGAGGGCGAGCAGTACTTC.